Each of the 32 T cell receptor beta chains below was sequenced from the same sample in a study of CXCR3-negative and CXCR3-positive naive CD8 T cells. General study points: CXCR3-negative naive cells had less hydrophobic TRB CDR3s than did CXCR3-positive naive cells.

Each TRB cDNA library was prepared by 5' RACE (with UMI labels). TCRdb reprocessed the 5' RACE reads, with one entry per CDR3 protein and no DNA. In all, the sample yields about 130,000 distinct CDR3 sequences. Their antigens are not known. Material: naive CXCR3+ CD8+ T cells from blood. The subset here: CD45RO-CCR7+CD27+CD95- naive CD8+ T cells expressing CXCR3 (TNR3+). All receptors derive from a human donor in good health. Some clones in this sample may be carry-over from other donors' samples.

J is TRBJ1-1 and V is TRBV28; TCRdb picks TRBD1, but there is no DNA to check that call. CDR3 size: 14 residues. Germline V gives CDR1 MDHEN, CDR2 SYDVKM. This CDR3 is CASSPGLTNTEAFF. Looking up the rest from reference TRBV28 and TRBJ1-1 gives the full variable domain: DVKVTQSSRYLVKRTGEKVFLECVQDMDHENMFWYRQDPGLGLRLIYFSYDVKMKEKGDIPEGYSVSREKKERFSLILESASTNQTSMYLCASSPGLTNTEAFFGQGTRLTVV.

The chain combines TRBV27 with TRBJ2-7. CDR1 MNHEY and CDR2 SMNVEV come from the germline V gene (reference sequence). The CDR3 is 14 amino acids. The CDR3 loop reads CASSLAGGPYEQYF.

This chain uses TRBV29-1 with TRBJ1-5; TCRdb's assignment of TRBD1 cannot be checked, as there is no DNA. Germline CDR1 and CDR2: SQVTM and ANQGSEA. The CDR3 runs 19 residues. The CDR3 sequence is CSVNGKGLEGLYSNQPQHF.

The chain is built from TRBV28 and TRBJ1-5; TCRdb returns TRBD1, unconfirmable since there is no DNA. CDR1 and CDR2 (germline): MDHEN, SYDVKM. This CDR3 contains 18 residues. CDR3 protein: CASSLDRQGRSSNQPQHF.

The CDR3 spells CASSPVFNNEQFF. The rearrangement links TRBV5-1 to TRBJ2-1. Germline V gene data show CDR1 as SGHRS and CDR2 as YFSETQ. CDR3 length: 13 residues.

The J gene is TRBJ2-7, the V gene TRBV27. This CDR3 spans 14 amino acids. Germline-derived CDR1 and CDR2 are MNHEY and SMNVEV (reference sequence). CDR3 sequence: CASSLFLGSYEQYF.

The chain carries TRBV5-1 and TRBJ2-5; TCRdb's assignment of TRBD1 cannot be checked, as there is no DNA. Germline values: CDR1 SGHRS, CDR2 YFSETQ. The CDR3 is 15 amino acids. CDR3 amino acids: CASSLEGRPGETQYF.

The chain uses TRBV29-1 and TRBJ2-7. The CDR3 has 15 amino acids. CDR1 is SQVTM and CDR2 is ANQGSEA in the germline V gene. The CDR3 loop is CSVELATQGSYEQYF.

The J gene is TRBJ1-2, the V gene TRBV4-3; the D call from TCRdb, TRBD1, cannot be confirmed without DNA. Germline-derived CDR1 and CDR2 are LGHNA and YSLEER. The CDR3 is 15 residues long. The CDR3: CASSAVTGADYGYTF.

The chain links TRBV19 to TRBJ1-1. The germline V gene has CDR1 LNHDA and CDR2 SQIVND (reference sequence). CDR3 length: 13 residues. CDR3 sequence reads: CASSLGLNTEAFF.

The chain is built from TRBV28 and TRBJ1-2; with no DNA, the TCRdb D assignment of TRBD1 cannot be verified. The CDR3 extends over 14 amino acids. Per the germline V gene, CDR1 is MDHEN and CDR2 is SYDVKM. The CDR3 reads CASSFAGSSSGYTF.

The gene calls are TRBV11-2 and TRBJ2-3; TCRdb returns TRBD1, unconfirmable since there is no DNA. The CDR3 spans 15 residues. From germline, CDR1 is SGHAT and CDR2 FQNNGV. The CDR3: CASSLVHGAGDTQYF.

This chain joins TRBV6-4 and TRBJ2-1; the D call of TRBD1 rests on TCRdb alone, since no DNA is present to check it. The CDR3 spans 12 residues. CDR1 and CDR2 (germline): MRHNA, SNTAGT. The CDR3 region is CASRSGVGEQFF.

CDR3 region: CAISENSGANTGELFF. V gene TRBV10-3 combines with J gene TRBJ2-2; TCRdb's D call of TRBD2 is untestable without DNA. The CDR3 length is 16 residues. Germline values: CDR1 ENHRY, CDR2 SYGVKD.

This chain connects TRBV29-1 to TRBJ2-1. The CDR3 consists of 11 residues. CDR1 and CDR2 from the germline V gene are SQVTM and ANQGSEA. The chain's CDR3 is CSVVESDEQFF.

V gene TRBV12-5 combines with J gene TRBJ2-7. CDR1 LGHNT and CDR2 FRNRAP come from the germline V gene. CDR3 length: 12 amino acids. CDR3 residues: CASGTRNHEQYF.

This chain joins TRBV5-4 and TRBJ1-1. Germline CDR1 SGHNT, CDR2 YYREEE (reference sequence). CDR3 size: 15 residues. Here the CDR3 reads CASSLVVSGNTEAFF.

The rearrangement joins TRBV27 to TRBJ2-7; TCRdb designates TRBD2, a call that cannot be tested without DNA. This CDR3 comprises 15 residues. Germline assignment: CDR1 MNHEY and CDR2 SMNVEV (reference sequence). CDR3 loop: CASSLSSGISYEQYF.

The chain is built from TRBV29-1 and TRBJ1-1; checking the TCRdb D call of TRBD1 is not possible without DNA. In germline, CDR1 is SQVTM, CDR2 ANQGSEA. The CDR3 totals 15 residues. This chain's CDR3 is CSVDMSGAKNTEAFF. Full variable domain (remainder filled in from reference TRBV29-1 and TRBJ1-1): SAVISQKPSRDICQRGTSLTIQCQVDSQVTMMFWYRQQPGQSLTLIATANQGSEATYESGFVIDKFPISRPNLTFSTLTVSNMSPEDSSIYLCSVDMSGAKNTEAFFGQGTRLTVV.

The chain carries TRBV15 and TRBJ1-5. The CDR3 runs 13 residues. The germline V gene encodes CDR1 LNHNV and CDR2 YYDKDF (reference sequence). The CDR3: CATSRDLREPQHF. Full variable domain (remainder filled in from reference TRBV15 and TRBJ1-5): DAMVIQNPRYQVTQFGKPVTLSCSQTLNHNVMYWYQQKSSQAPKLLFHYYDKDFNNEADTPDNFQSRRPNTSFCFLDIRSPGLGDTAMYLCATSRDLREPQHFGDGTRLSIL.

J is TRBJ2-5 and V is TRBV29-1. This CDR3 has 14 amino acids. The V gene's germline CDR1 is SQVTM and CDR2 ANQGSEA. The CDR3 sequence is CSVEAASLQETQYF.

The J gene is TRBJ2-5, the V gene TRBV3-1. The CDR3 is 14 amino acids. Germline V gene sequence: CDR1 LGHDT, CDR2 YNNKEL (reference sequence). This CDR3 reads CASSQVADQETQYF.

The J gene is TRBJ1-2, the V gene TRBV14. The CDR3 sequence is 15 residues long. Per germline, CDR1 SGHDN and CDR2 FVKESK. CDR3 amino acids: CASSQDLNPNYGYTF. Based on the CDR3 plus reference TRBV14 and TRBJ1-2, the full variable domain is EAGVTQFPSHSVIEKGQTVTLRCDPISGHDNLYWYRRVMGKEIKFLLHFVKESKQDESGMPNNRFLAERTGGTYSTLKVQPAELEDSGVYFCASSQDLNPNYGYTFGSGTRLTVV.

The rearrangement uses TRBV19 and TRBJ2-6; TCRdb outputs TRBD1, but without DNA this stays unchecked. CDR1 LNHDA and CDR2 SQIVND come from the germline V gene (reference sequence). The CDR3 is 12 residues long. Here the CDR3 reads CASSSGTSVLTF.

The chain carries TRBV28 and TRBJ2-7; TCRdb's D call of TRBD1 is untestable without DNA. The CDR3 contains 15 residues. The germline gives CDR1 MDHEN, CDR2 SYDVKM. The chain's CDR3 is CASSLKHRSLLEQYF.

This chain connects TRBV9 to TRBJ2-2; the TRBD2 assignment by TCRdb is unverifiable without DNA. CDR3 size: 14 residues. Germline-derived CDR1 and CDR2 are SGDLS and YYNGEE. CDR3 in amino acids: CASSEEGPTGELFF.

This chain uses TRBV12-3 or TRBV12-4 with TRBJ2-3. The CDR3 is 12 amino acids. The CDR3 region is CASSLISDTQYF.

The rearrangement joins TRBV19 to TRBJ2-7; the TCRdb D gene call, TRBD2, has no DNA to confirm it. This CDR3 comprises 15 residues. Germline CDR1 LNHDA, CDR2 SQIVND (reference sequence). The CDR3 is CASSFAGKPMDEQYF. The complete variable domain, with remaining parts taken from reference TRBV19 and TRBJ2-7, reads DGGITQSPKYLFRKEGQNVTLSCEQNLNHDAMYWYRQDPGQGLRLIYYSQIVNDFQKGDIAEGYSVSREKKESFPLTVTSAQKNPTAFYLCASSFAGKPMDEQYFGPGTRLTVT.

The V and J genes are TRBV28 and TRBJ2-6. This CDR3 comprises 16 residues. Germline V gives CDR1 MDHEN, CDR2 SYDVKM. The CDR3 reads CASSRTDSSGANVLTF.

CDR3 in amino acids: CASSEEGRLPPYEQYF. The chain employs TRBV25-1 and TRBJ2-7; the TCRdb call, TRBD2, lacks DNA for checking. Germline-derived CDR1 and CDR2 are MGHDK and SYGVNS. The CDR3 extends over 16 amino acids.

The CDR3 is CASSLMRGRTDEQYF. This rearrangement joins TRBV7-2 to TRBJ2-7; TCRdb indicates TRBD1, and absent DNA this call remains unverified. Germline CDR1 and CDR2: SGHTA and FQGNSA. The CDR3 is 15 amino acids.

The J gene is TRBJ2-1, the V gene TRBV7-2; the TCRdb D gene call, TRBD2, has no DNA to confirm it. Per germline, CDR1 SGHTA and CDR2 FQGNSA. The CDR3 has 12 amino acids. The CDR3: CASSLGGGGADF.